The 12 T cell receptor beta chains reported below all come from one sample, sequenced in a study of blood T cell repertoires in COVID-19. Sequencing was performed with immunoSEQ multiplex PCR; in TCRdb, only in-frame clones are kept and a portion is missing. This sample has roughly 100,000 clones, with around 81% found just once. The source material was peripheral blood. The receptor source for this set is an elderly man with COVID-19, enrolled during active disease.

The CDR3 here is CASSYPGTGGIYGYTF. The DNA of the CDR3 is TGTGCCAGCAGTTACCCCGGGACAGGGGGCATCTATGGCTACACCTTC. This rearrangement joins TRBV6-2 or TRBV6-3 to TRBJ1-2; TRBD1 matches 12 bases. The ends lost 2 bases at V and 4 bases at J; junction bases unmatched: 5. In germline, CDR1 is MNHEY, CDR2 SVGEGT. This CDR3 is 16 amino acids long.

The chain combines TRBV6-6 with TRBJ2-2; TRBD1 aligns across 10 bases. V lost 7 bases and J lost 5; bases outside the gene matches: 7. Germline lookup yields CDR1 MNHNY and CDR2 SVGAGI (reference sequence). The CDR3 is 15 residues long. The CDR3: CASKTGTGETGELFF. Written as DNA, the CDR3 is TGTGCCAGCAAGACCGGGACAGGGGAGACCGGGGAGCTGTTTTTT.

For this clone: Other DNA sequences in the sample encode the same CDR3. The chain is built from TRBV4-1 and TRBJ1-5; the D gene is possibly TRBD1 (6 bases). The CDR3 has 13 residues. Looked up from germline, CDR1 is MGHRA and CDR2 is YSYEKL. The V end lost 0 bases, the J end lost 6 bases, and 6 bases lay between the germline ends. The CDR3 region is CASSQDRGQPQHF. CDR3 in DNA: TGCGCCAGCAGCCAAGACAGGGGTCAGCCCCAGCATTTT.

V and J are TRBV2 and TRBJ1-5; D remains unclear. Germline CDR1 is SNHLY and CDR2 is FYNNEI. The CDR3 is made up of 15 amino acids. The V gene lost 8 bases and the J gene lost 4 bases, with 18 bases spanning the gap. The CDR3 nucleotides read TGTGCCAGCCAGCAGGATATCGGCGGGAATCAGCCCCAGCATTTT. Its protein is CASQQDIGGNQPQHF. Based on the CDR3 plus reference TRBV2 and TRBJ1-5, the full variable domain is EPEVTQTPSHQVTQMGQEVILRCVPISNHLYFYWYRQILGQKVEFLVSFYNNEISEKSEIFDDQFSVERPDGSNFTLKIRSTKLEDSAMYFCASQQDIGGNQPQHFGDGTRLSIL.

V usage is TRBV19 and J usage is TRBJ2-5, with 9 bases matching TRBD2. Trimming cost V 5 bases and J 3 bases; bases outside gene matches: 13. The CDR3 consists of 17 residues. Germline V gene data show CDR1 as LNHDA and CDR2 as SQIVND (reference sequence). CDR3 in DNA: TGTGCCAGTAGTCCCCGTACAGCGGGGGGACTCAAAGAGACCCAGTACTTC. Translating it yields CASSPRTAGGLKETQYF.

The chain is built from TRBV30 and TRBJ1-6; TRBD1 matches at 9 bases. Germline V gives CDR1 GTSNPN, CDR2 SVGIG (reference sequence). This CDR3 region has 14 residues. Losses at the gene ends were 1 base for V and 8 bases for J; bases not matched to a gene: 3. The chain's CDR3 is CAWSARQGDSPLHF. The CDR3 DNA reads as TGTGCCTGGAGTGCGAGACAGGGGGATTCACCCCTCCACTTT.

CDR3 loop: CASSKAGDLYNEQFF. The CDR3 DNA sequence: TGTGCCAGCAGCAAGGCGGGGGACTTATACAATGAGCAGTTCTTC. The chain employs TRBV5-5 and TRBJ2-1, with 7 positions matching TRBD2. V shed 4 bases and J 4 bases; nucleotides not matched to a gene: 8. CDR1 is SGHKS and CDR2 is YYEKEE in the germline V gene (reference sequence). The CDR3 is 15 amino acids. Based on the CDR3 plus reference TRBV5-5 and TRBJ2-1, the full variable domain is DAGVTQSPTHLIKTRGQQVTLRCSPISGHKSVSWYQQVLGQGPQFIFQYYEKEERGRGNFPDRFSARQFPNYSSELNVNALLLGDSALYLCASSKAGDLYNEQFFGPGTRLTVL.

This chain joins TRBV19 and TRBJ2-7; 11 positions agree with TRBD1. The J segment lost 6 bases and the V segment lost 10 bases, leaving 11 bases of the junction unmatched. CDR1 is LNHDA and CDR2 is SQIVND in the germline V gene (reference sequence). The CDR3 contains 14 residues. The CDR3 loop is CATSSDRGRREQYF. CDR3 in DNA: TGTGCCACCTCATCGGACAGGGGGCGGCGCGAGCAGTACTTC.

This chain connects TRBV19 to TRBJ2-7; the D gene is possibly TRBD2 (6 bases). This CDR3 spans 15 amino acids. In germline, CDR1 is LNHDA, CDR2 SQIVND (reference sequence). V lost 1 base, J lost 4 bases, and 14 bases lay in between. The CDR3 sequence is CASSIGGSAGYEQYF. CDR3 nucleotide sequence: TGTGCCAGTAGTATAGGTGGCAGCGCGGGGTACGAGCAGTACTTC.

The chain's CDR3 is CSARLAYEQYF. CDR3 DNA: TGCAGTGCAAGACTAGCCTACGAGCAGTACTTC. This chain uses TRBV20-1 with TRBJ2-7, with D tentatively TRBD2 (6 bases). V lost 6 bases to trimming and J lost 2 bases, with 8 bases between them. Germline V lookup: CDR1 DFQATT, CDR2 SNEGSKA (reference sequence). CDR3 length: 11 residues.

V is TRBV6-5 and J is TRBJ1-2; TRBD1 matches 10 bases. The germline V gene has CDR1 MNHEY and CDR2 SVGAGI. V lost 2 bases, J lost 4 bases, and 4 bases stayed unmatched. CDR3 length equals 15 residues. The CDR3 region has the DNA TGTGCCAGCAGTTACGGACAGGGGGTTAGCTATGGCTACACCTTC. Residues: CASSYGQGVSYGYTF.

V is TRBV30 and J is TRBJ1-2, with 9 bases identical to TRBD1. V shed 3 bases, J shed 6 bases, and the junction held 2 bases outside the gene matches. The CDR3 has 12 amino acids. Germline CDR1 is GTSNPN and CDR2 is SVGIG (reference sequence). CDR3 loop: CAWSRQGDGYTF. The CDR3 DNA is TGTGCCTGGAGCCGACAGGGGGATGGCTACACCTTC.